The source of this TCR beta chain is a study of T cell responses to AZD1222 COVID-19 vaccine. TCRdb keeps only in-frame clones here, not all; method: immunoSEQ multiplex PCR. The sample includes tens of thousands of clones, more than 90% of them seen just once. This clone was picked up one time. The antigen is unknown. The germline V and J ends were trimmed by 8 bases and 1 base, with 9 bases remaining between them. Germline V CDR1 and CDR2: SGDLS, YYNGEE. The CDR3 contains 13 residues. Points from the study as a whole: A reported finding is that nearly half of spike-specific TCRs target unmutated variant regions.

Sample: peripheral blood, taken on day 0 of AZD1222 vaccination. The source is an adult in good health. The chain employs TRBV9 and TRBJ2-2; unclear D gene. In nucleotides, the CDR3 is TGTGCCAGTAGGTGGGGGAACACCGGGGAGCTGTTTTTT. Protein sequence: CASRWGNTGELFF.